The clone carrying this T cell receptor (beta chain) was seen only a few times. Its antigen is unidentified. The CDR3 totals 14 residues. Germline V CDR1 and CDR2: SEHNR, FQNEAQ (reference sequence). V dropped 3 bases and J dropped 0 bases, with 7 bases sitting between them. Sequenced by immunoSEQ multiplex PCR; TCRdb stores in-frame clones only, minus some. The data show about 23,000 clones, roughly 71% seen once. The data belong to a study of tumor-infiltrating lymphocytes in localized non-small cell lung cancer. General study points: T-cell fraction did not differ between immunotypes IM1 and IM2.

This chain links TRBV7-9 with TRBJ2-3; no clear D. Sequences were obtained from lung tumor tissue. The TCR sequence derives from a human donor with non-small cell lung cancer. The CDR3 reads CASSFVTSTDTQYF. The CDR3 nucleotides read TGTGCCAGCAGCTTTGTGACTAGCACAGATACGCAGTATTTT.